The clone carrying this T cell receptor (beta chain) was found many times. Its antigen remains unidentified. This CDR3 is built from 15 residues. Trimming removed 3 bases from V and 7 bases from J; junction bases left unmatched: 4. Germline loops: CDR1 MRHNA, CDR2 SNTAGT. This specimen belongs to a study of blood T cells in healthy people across ages. General study findings and limits: Age brought a roughly linear fall in TCR beta diversity measured per million T cells. Long-lived donors carried more naive CD4+ cells and greater diversity than aged donors.

It was with a sample-barcoded 5' primer and a J-beta primer mix that a second PCR of about 6 to 12 cycles was run. Every molecule of cDNA carried a tag from a template-switch adaptor with 12 random nucleotides. MiXCR, applied by TCRdb to the 5' RACE reads, yields one record per CDR3 protein. The table records roughly 1,700,000 distinct CDR3 sequences, under 30% of them present only once. The donors, aged about 6 to 95, were healthy Caucasians from Russia. The rearrangement uses TRBV6-4 and TRBJ2-3; 13 bases agree with TRBD2. Material for sequencing was blood. The receptor's source is a woman aged 25-40 years in good health. CDR3 DNA: TGTGCCAGCAGTGATACTAGCGGGGGGGCAAATACGCAGTATTTT. Translating it yields CASSDTSGGANTQYF.